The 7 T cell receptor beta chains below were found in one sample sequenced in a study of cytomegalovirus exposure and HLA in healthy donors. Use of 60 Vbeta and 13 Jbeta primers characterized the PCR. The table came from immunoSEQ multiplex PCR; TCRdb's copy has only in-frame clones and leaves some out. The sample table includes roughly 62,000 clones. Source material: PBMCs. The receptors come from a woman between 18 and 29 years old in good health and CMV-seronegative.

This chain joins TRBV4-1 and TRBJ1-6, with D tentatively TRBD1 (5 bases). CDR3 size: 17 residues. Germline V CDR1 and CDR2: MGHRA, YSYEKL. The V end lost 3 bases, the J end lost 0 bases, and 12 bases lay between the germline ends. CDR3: CASSHGALHSYNSPLHF. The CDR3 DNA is TGCGCCAGCAGCCATGGGGCCCTACACTCCTATAATTCACCCCTCCACTTT.

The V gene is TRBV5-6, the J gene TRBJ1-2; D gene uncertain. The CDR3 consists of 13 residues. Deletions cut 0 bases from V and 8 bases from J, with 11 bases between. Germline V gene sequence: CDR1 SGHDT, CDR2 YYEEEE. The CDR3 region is CASSLGVEEGYTF. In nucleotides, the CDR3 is TGTGCCAGCAGCTTGGGGGTAGAGGAGGGCTACACCTTC. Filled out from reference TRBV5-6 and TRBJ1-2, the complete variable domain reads DAGVTQSPTHLIKTRGQQVTLRCSPKSGHDTVSWYQQALGQGPQFIFQYYEEEERQRGNFPDRFSGHQFPNYSSELNVNALLLGDSALYLCASSLGVEEGYTFGSGTRLTVV.

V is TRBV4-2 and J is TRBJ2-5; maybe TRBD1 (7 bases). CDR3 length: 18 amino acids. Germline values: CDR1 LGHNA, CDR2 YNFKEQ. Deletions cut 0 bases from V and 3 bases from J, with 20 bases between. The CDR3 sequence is CASSQEKSGGITKETQYF. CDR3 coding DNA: TGTGCCAGCAGCCAAGAAAAGTCAGGGGGGATTACTAAAGAGACCCAGTACTTC.

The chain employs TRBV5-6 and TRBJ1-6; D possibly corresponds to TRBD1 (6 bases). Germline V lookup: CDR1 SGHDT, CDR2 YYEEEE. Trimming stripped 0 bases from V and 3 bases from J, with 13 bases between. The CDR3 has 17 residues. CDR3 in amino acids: CASSLVGQPNYNSPLHF. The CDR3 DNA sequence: TGTGCCAGCAGCTTGGTTGGACAGCCGAACTATAATTCACCCCTCCACTTT. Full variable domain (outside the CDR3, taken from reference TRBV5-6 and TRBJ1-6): DAGVTQSPTHLIKTRGQQVTLRCSPKSGHDTVSWYQQALGQGPQFIFQYYEEEERQRGNFPDRFSGHQFPNYSSELNVNALLLGDSALYLCASSLVGQPNYNSPLHFGNGTRLTVT.

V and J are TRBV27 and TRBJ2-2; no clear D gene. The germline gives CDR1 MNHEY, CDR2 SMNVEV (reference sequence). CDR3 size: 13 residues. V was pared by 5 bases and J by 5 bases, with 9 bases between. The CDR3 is CASSPLPTGELFF. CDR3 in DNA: TGTGCCAGCAGTCCACTCCCGACCGGGGAGCTGTTTTTT.

This chain's CDR3 is CASSSLAGGADTQYF. The CDR3 nucleotides read TGTGCCAGCAGTTCCTTAGCGGGGGGGGCAGATACGCAGTATTTT. The chain combines TRBV6-5 with TRBJ2-3, with 11 bases that match TRBD2. The CDR3 runs 15 residues. CDR1 and CDR2 (germline): MNHEY, SVGAGI. V lost 4 bases and J lost 4; bases outside the gene matches: 4.

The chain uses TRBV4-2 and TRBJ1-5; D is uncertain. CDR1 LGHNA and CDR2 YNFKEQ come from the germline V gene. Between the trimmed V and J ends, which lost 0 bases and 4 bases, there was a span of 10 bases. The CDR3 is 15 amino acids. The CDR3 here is CASSQDQAGNQPQHF. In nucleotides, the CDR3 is TGTGCCAGCAGCCAAGACCAGGCGGGGAATCAGCCCCAGCATTTT.